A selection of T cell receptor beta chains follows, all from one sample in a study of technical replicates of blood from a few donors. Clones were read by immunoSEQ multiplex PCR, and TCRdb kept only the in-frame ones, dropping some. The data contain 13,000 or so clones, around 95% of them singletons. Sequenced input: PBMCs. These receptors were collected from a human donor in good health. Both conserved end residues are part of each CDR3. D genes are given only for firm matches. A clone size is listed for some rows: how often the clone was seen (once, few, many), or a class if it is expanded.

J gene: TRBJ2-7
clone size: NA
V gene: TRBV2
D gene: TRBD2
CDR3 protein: CASSEVEGTSAIRYF
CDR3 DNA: TGTGCCAGCAGTGAAGTGGAAGGGACTAGCGCCATCCGGTACTTC

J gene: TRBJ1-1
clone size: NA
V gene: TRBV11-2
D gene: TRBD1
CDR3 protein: CASSPGGQVEAFF
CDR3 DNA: TGTGCCAGCAGCCCAGGGGGACAAGTTGAAGCTTTCTTT

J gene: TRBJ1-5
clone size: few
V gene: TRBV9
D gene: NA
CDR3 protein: CASNPTGYSNQPQHF
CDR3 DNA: TGTGCCAGCAACCCGACAGGATATAGCAATCAGCCCCAGCATTTT

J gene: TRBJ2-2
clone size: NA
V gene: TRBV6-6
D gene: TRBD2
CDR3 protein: CASRSGNMNTGELFF
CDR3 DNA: TGTGCCAGCCGGAGCGGGAACATGAACACCGGGGAGCTGTTTTTT

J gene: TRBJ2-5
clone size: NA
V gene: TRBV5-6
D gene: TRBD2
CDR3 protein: CASSVGTSGIVETQYF
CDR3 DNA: TGTGCCAGCAGCGTTGGGACTAGCGGGATTGTAGAGACCCAGTACTTC

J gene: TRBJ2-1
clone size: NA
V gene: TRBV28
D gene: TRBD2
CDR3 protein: CASASPSGLAIYNEQFF
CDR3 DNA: TGTGCCAGCGCATCTCCGTCAGGACTAGCAATTTACAATGAGCAGTTCTTC

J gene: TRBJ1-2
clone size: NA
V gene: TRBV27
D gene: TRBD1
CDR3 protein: CASSSPGQPNYGYTF
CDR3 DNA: TGTGCCAGCAGTTCGCCGGGACAGCCTAACTATGGCTACACCTTC

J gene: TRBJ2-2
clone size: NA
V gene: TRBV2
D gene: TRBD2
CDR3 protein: CASSEWVAGGDTGELFF
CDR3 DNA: TGTGCCAGCAGTGAGTGGGTAGCGGGAGGAGATACCGGGGAGCTGTTTTTT

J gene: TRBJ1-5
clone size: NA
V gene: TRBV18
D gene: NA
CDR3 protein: CASSPFQGSGQPQHF
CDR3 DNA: TGTGCCAGCTCACCGTTTCAGGGGTCGGGTCAGCCCCAGCATTTT

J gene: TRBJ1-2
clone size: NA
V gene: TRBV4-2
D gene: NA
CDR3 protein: CASSQEAVLNYGYTF
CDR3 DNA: TGTGCCAGCAGCCAAGAGGCAGTTCTTAACTATGGCTACACCTTC

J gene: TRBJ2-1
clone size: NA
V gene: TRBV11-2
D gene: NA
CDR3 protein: CASSRVFYDAGEQFF
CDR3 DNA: TGTGCCAGCAGCCGTGTCTTTTACGACGCGGGTGAGCAGTTCTTC

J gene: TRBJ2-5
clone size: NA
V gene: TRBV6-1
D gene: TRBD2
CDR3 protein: CASSEGWGGFQETQYF
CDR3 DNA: TGTGCCAGCAGTGAGGGCTGGGGGGGTTTCCAAGAGACCCAGTACTTC

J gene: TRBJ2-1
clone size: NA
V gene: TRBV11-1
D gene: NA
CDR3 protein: CASSLAGGFGEQFF
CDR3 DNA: TGTGCCAGCAGCTTAGCGGGAGGTTTTGGGGAGCAGTTCTTC

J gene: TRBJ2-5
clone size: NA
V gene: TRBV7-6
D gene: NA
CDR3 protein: CASSRQETQYF
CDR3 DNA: TGTGCCAGCAGCCGTCAAGAGACCCAGTACTTC

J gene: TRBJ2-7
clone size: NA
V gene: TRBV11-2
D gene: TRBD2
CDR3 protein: CASSFALAGGHEQYF
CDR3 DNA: TGTGCCAGCAGCTTTGCGCTAGCGGGAGGTCACGAGCAGTACTTC

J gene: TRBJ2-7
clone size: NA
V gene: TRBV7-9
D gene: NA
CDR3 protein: CASSHRTSPYEQYF
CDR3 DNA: TGTGCCAGCAGCCACCGGACAAGCCCCTACGAGCAGTACTTC

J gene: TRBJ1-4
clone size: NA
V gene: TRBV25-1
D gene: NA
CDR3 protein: CASGASATNEKLFF
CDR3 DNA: TGTGCCAGCGGAGCTTCTGCAACTAATGAAAAACTGTTTTTT

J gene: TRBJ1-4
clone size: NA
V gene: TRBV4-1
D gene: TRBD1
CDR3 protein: CASSQGQGAEKLFF
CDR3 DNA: TGCGCCAGCAGCCAAGGGCAGGGGGCTGAAAAACTGTTTTTT

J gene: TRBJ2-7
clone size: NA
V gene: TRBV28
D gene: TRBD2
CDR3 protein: CASSFLDRLAVTYEQYF
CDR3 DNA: TGTGCCAGCAGTTTTTTAGATCGACTAGCGGTTACCTACGAGCAGTACTTC

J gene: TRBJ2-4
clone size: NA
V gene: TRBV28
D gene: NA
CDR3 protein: CASSHGRRDIQYF
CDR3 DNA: TGTGCCAGCAGTCACGGTCGGAGGGACATTCAGTACTTC

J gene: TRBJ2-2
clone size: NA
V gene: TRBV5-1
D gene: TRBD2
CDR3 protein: CASSPLAGDTGELFF
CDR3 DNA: TGCGCCAGCAGCCCCCTAGCGGGAGACACCGGGGAGCTGTTTTTT

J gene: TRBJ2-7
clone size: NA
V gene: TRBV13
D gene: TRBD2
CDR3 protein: CASSPGLAGGEQYF
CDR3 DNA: TGTGCCAGCAGCCCCGGACTAGCGGGAGGCGAGCAGTACTTC

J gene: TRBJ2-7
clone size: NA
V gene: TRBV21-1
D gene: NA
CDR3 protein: CASSKFGVQYF
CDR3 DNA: TGTGCCAGCAGCAAGTTCGGGGTTCAGTACTTC

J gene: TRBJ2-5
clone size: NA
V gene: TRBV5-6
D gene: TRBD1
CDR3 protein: CASSTGQVGWETQYF
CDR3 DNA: TGTGCCAGCAGCACTGGACAGGTGGGGTGGGAGACCCAGTACTTC

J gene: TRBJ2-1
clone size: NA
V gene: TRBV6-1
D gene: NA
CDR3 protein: CASSEGQAIRSYNEQFF
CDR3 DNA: TGTGCCAGCAGTGAAGGCCAGGCGATAAGGTCCTACAATGAGCAGTTCTTC

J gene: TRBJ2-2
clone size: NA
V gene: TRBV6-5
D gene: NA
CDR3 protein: CASTPDRNTGELFF
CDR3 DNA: TGTGCCAGCACCCCGGACAGGAACACCGGGGAGCTGTTTTTT

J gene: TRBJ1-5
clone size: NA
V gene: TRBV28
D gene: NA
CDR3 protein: CASSLQGNQPQHF
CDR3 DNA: TGTGCCAGCAGTTTACAGGGTAATCAGCCCCAGCATTTT

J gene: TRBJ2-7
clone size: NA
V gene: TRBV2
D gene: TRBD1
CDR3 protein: CASSTRGQIYEQYF
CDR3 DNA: TGTGCCAGCAGCACTCGGGGACAGATCTACGAGCAGTACTTC

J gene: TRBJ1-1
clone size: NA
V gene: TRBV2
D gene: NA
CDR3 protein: CASSDFRAGIENTEAFF
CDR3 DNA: TGTGCCAGCAGTGACTTCAGGGCCGGAATTGAGAACACTGAAGCTTTCTTT

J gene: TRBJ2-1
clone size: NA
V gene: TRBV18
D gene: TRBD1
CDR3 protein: CASSRGQEANEQFF
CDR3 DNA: TGTGCCAGCTCACGAGGACAGGAAGCCAATGAGCAGTTCTTC

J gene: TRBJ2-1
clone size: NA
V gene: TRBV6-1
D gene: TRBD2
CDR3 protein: CASSEALLSGASQFF
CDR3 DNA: TGTGCCAGCAGTGAAGCGCTACTTAGCGGGGCATCGCAGTTCTTC

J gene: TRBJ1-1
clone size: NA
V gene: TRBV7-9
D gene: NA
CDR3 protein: CASLQGNEAFF
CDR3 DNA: TGTGCCAGCCTACAGGGCAATGAAGCTTTCTTT

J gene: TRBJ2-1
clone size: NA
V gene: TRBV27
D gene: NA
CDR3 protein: CASSLLGSYYNEQFF
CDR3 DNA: TGTGCCAGCAGTTTACTCGGGTCTTACTACAATGAGCAGTTCTTC

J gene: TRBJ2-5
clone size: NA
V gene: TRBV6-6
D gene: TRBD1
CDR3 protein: CASRRGQGETQYF
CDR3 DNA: TGTGCCAGCAGACGGGGACAGGGAGAGACCCAGTACTTC

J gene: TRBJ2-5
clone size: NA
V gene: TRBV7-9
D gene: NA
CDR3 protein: CASSFVPQETQYF
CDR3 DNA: TGTGCCAGCAGCTTCGTTCCCCAAGAGACCCAGTACTTC

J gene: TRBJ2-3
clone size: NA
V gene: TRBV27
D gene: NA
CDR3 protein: CASSFSLAGPDTQYF
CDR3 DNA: TGTGCCAGCAGTTTTTCACTAGCAGGGCCAGATACGCAGTATTTT

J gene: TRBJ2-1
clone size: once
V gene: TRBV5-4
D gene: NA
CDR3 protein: CASSSEYNEQFF
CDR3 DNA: TGTGCCAGCAGCTCGGAGTACAATGAGCAGTTCTTC

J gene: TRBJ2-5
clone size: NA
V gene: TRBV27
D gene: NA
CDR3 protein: CASSYGLGQETQYF
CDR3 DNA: TGTGCCAGCAGTTATGGGCTTGGCCAAGAGACCCAGTACTTC

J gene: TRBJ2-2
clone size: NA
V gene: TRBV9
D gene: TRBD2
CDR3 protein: CASSVAGGDTGELFF
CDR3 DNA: TGTGCCAGCAGCGTAGCGGGGGGGGACACCGGGGAGCTGTTTTTT

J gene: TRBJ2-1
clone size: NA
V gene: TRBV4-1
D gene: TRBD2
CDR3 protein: CASKAGIYNEQFF
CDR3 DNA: TGCGCCAGCAAAGCGGGGATCTACAATGAGCAGTTCTTC

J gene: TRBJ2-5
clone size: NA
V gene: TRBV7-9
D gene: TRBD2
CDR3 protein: CACQRESLETQYF
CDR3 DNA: TGTGCCTGCCAGCGGGAGAGCTTAGAGACCCAGTACTTC

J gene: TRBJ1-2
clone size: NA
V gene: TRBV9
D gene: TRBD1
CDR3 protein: CASSPGQGGRYGYTF
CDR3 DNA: TGTGCCAGCAGCCCCGGACAGGGGGGTCGGTATGGCTACACCTTC

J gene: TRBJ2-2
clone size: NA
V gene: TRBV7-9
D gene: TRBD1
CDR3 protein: CASSYTGGHTGELFF
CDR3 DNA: TGTGCCAGCAGCTACACAGGGGGCCACACCGGGGAGCTGTTTTTT

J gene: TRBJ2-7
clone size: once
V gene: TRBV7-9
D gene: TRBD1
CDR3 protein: CASRDREYEQYF
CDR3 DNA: TGTGCCAGCAGGGACAGGGAATACGAGCAGTACTTC

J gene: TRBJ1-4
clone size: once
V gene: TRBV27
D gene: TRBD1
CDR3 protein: CASSFPFDRVLYEKLFF
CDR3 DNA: TGTGCCAGCAGTTTCCCGTTCGACAGGGTTCTGTATGAAAAACTGTTTTTT

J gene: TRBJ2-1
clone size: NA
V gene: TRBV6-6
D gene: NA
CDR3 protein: CASSYEGRIEQFF
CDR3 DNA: TGTGCCAGCAGTTACGAGGGGAGGATTGAGCAGTTCTTC

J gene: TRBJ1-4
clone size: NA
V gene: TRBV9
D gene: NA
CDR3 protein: CASSDPESGNEPEKLFF
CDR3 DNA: TGTGCCAGCAGCGACCCCGAATCAGGAAACGAGCCTGAAAAACTGTTTTTT

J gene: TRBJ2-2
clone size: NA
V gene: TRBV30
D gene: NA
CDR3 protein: CAWSVSGSGVGELFF
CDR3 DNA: TGTGCCTGGAGTGTAAGTGGGAGTGGTGTCGGGGAGCTGTTTTTT

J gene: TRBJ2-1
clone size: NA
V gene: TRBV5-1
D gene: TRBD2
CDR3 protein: CASSPAGGYNEQFF
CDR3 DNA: TGCGCCAGCTCCCCCGCGGGAGGGTACAATGAGCAGTTCTTC

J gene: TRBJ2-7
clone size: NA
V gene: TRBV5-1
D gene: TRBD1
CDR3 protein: CASSLEGQAEVQYF
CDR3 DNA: TGCGCCAGCAGCTTGGAAGGACAGGCCGAGGTGCAGTACTTC

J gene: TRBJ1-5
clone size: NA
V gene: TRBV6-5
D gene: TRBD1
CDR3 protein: CASSPTTGDQPQHF
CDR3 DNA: TGTGCCAGCAGCCCGACTACAGGGGATCAGCCCCAGCATTTT

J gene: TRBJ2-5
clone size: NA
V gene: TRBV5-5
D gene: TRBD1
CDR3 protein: CASTVKPVTGDHETQYF
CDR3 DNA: TGTGCCAGCACCGTAAAGCCGGTGACAGGGGATCACGAGACCCAGTACTTC

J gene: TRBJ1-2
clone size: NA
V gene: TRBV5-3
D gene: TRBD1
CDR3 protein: CARSSTRQGVKSGYTF
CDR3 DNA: TGTGCCAGAAGCTCTACCCGGCAGGGGGTAAAGTCTGGCTACACCTTC

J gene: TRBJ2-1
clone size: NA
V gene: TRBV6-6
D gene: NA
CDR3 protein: CASSYWPQQFF
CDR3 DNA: TGTGCCAGCAGTTACTGGCCACAGCAGTTCTTC

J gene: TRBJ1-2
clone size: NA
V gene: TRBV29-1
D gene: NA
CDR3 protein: CSAANRDNYGYTF
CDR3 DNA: TGCAGCGCTGCCAACAGGGATAACTATGGCTACACCTTC

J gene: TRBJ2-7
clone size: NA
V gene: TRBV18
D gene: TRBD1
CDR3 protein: CASSLRDRDYEQYF
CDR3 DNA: TGTGCCAGCTCTCTCCGGGACAGGGACTACGAGCAGTACTTC

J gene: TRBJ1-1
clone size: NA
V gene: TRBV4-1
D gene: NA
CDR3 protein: CASSQYEAAEAFF
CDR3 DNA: TGCGCCAGCAGCCAATACGAGGCAGCAGAAGCTTTCTTT

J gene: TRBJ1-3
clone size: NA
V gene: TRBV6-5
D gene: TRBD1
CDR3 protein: CASSYSTGISGNTIYF
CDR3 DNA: TGTGCCAGCAGTTACTCGACAGGGATCTCTGGAAACACCATATATTTT

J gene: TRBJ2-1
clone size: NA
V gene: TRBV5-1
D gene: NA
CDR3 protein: CASSLGGEYNEQFF
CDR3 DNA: TGCGCCAGCAGCTTGGGGGGGGAATACAATGAGCAGTTCTTC

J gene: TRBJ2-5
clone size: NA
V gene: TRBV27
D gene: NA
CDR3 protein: CATDLGFCGETQYF
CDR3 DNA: TGTGCCACCGACCTAGGCTTTTGCGGCGAGACCCAGTACTTC